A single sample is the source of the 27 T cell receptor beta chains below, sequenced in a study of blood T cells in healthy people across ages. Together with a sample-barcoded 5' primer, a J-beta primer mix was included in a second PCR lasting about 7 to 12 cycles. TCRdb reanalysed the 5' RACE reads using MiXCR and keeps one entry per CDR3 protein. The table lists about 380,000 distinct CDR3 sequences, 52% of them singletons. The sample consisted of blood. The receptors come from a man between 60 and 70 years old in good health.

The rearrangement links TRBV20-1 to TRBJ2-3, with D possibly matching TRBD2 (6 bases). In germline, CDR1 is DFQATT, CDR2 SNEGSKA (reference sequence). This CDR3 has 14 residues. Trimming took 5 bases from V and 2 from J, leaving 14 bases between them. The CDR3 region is CSAAEGPLTDTQYF. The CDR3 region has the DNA TGCAGTGCTGCGGAGGGACCACTCACAGATACGCAGTATTTT.

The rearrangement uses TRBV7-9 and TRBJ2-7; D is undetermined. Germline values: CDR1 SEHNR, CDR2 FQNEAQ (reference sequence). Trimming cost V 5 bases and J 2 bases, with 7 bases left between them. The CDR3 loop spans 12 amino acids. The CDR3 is CASSLFTYEQYF. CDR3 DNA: TGTGCCAGCAGCCTTTTCACCTACGAGCAGTACTTC.

CDR3 DNA sequence: TGTGCCAGCTGCCGGGACAGCCACACAGATACGCAGTATTTT. This encodes CASCRDSHTDTQYF. The rearrangement links TRBV25-1 to TRBJ2-3, with 7 bases lining up with TRBD1. Per germline, CDR1 MGHDK and CDR2 SYGVNS. CDR3 length: 14 residues. J lost 2 bases, V lost 8 bases, and 7 bases had no gene match.

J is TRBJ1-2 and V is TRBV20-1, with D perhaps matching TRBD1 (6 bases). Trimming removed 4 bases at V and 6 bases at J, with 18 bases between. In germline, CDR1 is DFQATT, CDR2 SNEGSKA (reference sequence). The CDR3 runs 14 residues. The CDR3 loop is CSAMKTRGLDGYTF. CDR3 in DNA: TGCAGTGCTATGAAAACCAGGGGTCTCGATGGCTACACCTTC.

CDR3 coding DNA: TGCGCCAGCAGCAGCGGGAGGGTTCCAGATACGCAGTATTTT. Protein product: CASSSGRVPDTQYF. V usage is TRBV5-1 and J usage is TRBJ2-3, with TRBD2 identical over 10 bases. Germline CDR1 is SGHRS and CDR2 is YFSETQ. V was clipped by 4 bases and J by 4 bases; unmatched bases: 3. CDR3 length: 14 residues.

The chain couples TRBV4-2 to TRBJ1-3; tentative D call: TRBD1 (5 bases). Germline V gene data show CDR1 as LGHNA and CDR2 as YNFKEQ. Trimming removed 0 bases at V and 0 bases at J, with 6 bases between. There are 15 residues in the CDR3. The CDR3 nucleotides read TGTGCCAGCAGCCAAGAAGGGGTCTCTGGAAACACCATATATTTT. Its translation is CASSQEGVSGNTIYF.

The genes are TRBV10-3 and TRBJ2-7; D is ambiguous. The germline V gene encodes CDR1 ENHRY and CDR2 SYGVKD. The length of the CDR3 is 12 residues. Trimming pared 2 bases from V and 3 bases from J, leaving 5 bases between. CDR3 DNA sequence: TGTGCCATCAGTGAGGGGATCTACGAGCAGTACTTC. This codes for CAISEGIYEQYF.

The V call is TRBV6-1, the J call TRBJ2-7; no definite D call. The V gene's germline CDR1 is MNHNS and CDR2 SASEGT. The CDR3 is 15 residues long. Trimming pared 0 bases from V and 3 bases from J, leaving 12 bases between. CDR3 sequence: CASSEAGSRIYEQYF. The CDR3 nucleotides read TGTGCCAGCAGTGAAGCGGGCTCAAGAATCTACGAGCAGTACTTC.

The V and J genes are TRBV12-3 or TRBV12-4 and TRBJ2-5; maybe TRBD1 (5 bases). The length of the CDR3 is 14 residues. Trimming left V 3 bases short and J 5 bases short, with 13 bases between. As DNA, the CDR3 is TGTGCCAGCAGTTTGGGGCTTGGTCCGGAGACCCAGTACTTC. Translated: CASSLGLGPETQYF.

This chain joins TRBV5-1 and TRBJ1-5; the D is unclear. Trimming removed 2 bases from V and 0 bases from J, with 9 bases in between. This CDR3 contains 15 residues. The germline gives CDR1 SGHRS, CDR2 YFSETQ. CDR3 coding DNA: TGCGCCAGCAGCTTATCAGGTGATAGCAATCAGCCCCAGCATTTT. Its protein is CASSLSGDSNQPQHF.

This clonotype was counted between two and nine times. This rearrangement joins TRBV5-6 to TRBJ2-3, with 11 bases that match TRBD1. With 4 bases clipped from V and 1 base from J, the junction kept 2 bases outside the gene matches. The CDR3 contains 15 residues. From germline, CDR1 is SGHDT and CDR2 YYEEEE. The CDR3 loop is CASSKDRGRTDTQYF. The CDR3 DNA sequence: TGTGCCAGCAGCAAGGACAGGGGGCGCACAGATACGCAGTATTTT.

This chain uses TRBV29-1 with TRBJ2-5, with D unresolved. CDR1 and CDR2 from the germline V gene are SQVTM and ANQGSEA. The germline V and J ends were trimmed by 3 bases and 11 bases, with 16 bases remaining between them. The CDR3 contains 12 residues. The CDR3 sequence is CSVEAEEQEQYF. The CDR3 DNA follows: TGCAGCGTTGAGGCCGAGGAGCAGGAGCAGTACTTC.

CDR3 in amino acids: CATSLPTGNNVGYTEAFF. CDR3 in DNA: TGTGCCACCAGTTTACCAACAGGGAACAATGTTGGGTACACTGAAGCTTTCTTT. The rearrangement joins TRBV15 to TRBJ1-1; D perhaps matches TRBD1 (6 bases). V was clipped by 6 bases and J by 3 bases, with 26 bases between them. The CDR3 has 18 residues. Germline V lookup: CDR1 LNHNV, CDR2 YYDKDF (reference sequence). Using reference TRBV15 and TRBJ1-1 for the parts outside the CDR3, the full variable domain is DAMVIQNPRYQVTQFGKPVTLSCSQTLNHNVMYWYQQKSSQAPKLLFHYYDKDFNNEADTPDNFQSRRPNTSFCFLDIRSPGLGDTAMYLCATSLPTGNNVGYTEAFFGQGTRLTVV.

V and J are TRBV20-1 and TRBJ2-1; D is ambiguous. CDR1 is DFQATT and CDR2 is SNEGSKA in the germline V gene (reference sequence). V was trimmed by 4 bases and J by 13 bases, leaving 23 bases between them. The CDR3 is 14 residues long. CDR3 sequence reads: CSATWIRKPQIQFF. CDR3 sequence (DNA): TGCAGTGCTACCTGGATTAGAAAACCGCAGATCCAGTTCTTC.

The CDR3, as DNA: TGTGCCGCAACCAGGACCCCCGGGACAGATACGCAGTATTTT. Translating gives CAATRTPGTDTQYF. V gene TRBV6-6 combines with J gene TRBJ2-3; D not certain. CDR1 is MNHNY and CDR2 is SVGAGI in the germline V gene (reference sequence). There are 14 residues in the CDR3. The V gene lost 11 bases and the J gene lost 3 bases, with 18 bases spanning the gap.

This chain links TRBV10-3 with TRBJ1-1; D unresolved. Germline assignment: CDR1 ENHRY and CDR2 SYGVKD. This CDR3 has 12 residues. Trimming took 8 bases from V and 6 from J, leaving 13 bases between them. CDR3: CAIQAGSAEAFF. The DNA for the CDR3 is TGTGCCATCCAGGCGGGGAGCGCTGAAGCTTTCTTT.

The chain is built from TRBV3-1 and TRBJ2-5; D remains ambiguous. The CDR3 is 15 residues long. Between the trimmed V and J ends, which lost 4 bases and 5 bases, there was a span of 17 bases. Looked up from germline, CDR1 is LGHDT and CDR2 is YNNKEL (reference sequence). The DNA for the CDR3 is TGTGCCAGCAGCCTCAGAGGTGGGTCAGCGGAGACCCAGTACTTC. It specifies CASSLRGGSAETQYF.

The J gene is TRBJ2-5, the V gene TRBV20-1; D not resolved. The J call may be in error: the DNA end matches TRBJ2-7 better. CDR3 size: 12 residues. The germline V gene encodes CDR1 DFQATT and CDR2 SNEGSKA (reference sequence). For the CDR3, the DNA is TGCAGTGCCAGCAAGGGATACTACGAGCAGTACTTC. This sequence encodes CSASKGYYEQYF.

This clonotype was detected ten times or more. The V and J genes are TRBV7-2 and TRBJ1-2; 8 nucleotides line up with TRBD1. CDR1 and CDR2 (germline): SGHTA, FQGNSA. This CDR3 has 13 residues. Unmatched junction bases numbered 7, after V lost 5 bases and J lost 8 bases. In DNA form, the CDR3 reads TGTGCCAGCAGCCCCGGACAGGGTTGGGGCTACACCTTC. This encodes CASSPGQGWGYTF.

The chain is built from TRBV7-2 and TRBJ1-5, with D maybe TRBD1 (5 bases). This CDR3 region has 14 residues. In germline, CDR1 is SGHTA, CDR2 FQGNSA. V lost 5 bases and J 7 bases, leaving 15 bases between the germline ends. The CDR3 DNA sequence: TGTGCCAGCAGCCTTCAGGGTATCGGCCAGCCCCAGCATTTT. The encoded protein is CASSLQGIGQPQHF. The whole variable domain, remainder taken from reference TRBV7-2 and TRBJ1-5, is GAGVSQSPSNKVTEKGKDVELRCDPISGHTALYWYRQSLGQGLEFLIYFQGNSAPDKSGLPSDRFSAERTGGSVSTLTIQRTQQEDSAVYLCASSLQGIGQPQHFGDGTRLSIL.

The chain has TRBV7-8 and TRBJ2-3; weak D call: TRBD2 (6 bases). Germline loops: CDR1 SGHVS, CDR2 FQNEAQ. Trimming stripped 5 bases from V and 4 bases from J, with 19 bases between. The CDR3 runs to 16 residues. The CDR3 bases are TGTGCCAGCAGCCTCCGACTACCAGGAGGGGCAGATACGCAGTATTTT. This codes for CASSLRLPGGADTQYF.

CDR3 residues: CASSRLGGGVKETQYF. For the CDR3, the DNA is TGTGCCAGCAGTCGCCTTGGCGGGGGGGTAAAAGAGACCCAGTACTTC. The V gene is TRBV7-2, the J gene TRBJ2-5, with TRBD2 identical over 9 bases. With 6 bases clipped from V and 3 bases from J, the junction kept 11 bases outside the gene matches. CDR3 length: 16 amino acids. Germline V gene data show CDR1 as SGHTA and CDR2 as FQGNSA.

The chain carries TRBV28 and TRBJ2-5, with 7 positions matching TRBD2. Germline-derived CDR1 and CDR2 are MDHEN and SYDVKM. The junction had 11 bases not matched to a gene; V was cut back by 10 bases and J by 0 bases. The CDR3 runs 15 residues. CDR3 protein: CATSSGPQYQETQYF. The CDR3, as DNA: TGTGCCACCTCTAGCGGCCCTCAGTACCAAGAGACCCAGTACTTC.

In nucleotides, the CDR3 is TGCAGTGGGGACACGCAAAACATTCAGTACTTC. Protein sequence: CSGDTQNIQYF. The chain combines TRBV20-1 with TRBJ2-4, with D maybe TRBD1 (6 bases). Trimming removed 7 bases at V and 5 bases at J, with 9 bases between. Per germline, CDR1 DFQATT and CDR2 SNEGSKA (reference sequence). This CDR3 has 11 amino acids.

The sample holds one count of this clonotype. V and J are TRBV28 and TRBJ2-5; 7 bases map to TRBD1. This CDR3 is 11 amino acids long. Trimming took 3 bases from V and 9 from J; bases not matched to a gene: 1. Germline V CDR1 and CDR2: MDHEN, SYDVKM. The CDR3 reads CASSFDRAQYF. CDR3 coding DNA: TGTGCCAGCAGTTTCGACAGGGCCCAGTACTTC.

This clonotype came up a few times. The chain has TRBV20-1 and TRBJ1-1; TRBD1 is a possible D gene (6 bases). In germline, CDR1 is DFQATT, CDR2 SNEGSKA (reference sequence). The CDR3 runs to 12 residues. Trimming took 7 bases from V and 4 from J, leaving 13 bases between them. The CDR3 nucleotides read TGCAGTGTCCCGACAGGCCCCACTGAAGCTTTCTTT. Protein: CSVPTGPTEAFF.

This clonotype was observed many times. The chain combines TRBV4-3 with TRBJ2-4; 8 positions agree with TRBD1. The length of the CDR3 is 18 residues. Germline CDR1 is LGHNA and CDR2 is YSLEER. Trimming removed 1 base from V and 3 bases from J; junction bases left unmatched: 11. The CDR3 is CASSQAPTGAGGKNIQYF. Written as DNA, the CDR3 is TGCGCCAGCAGCCAAGCCCCGACAGGGGCCGGAGGCAAAAACATTCAGTACTTC.